The rows below give T cell receptor beta chains drawn from one sample of a study of cytomegalovirus exposure and HLA in healthy donors. Method: immunoSEQ multiplex PCR; TCRdb's copy keeps in-frame clones and lacks some. The table has about 69,000 clones, about 70% seen once. The sample taken for sequencing was PBMCs. The receptors originated from a woman aged 25 to 39 in good health and CMV-seronegative. Each CDR3 is given with its conserved first and last residue. Each record gives: V gene, D gene, clone size, J gene, CDR3 DNA, CDR3 protein. A D gene is named only where the DNA matches it firmly. The size field is filled for only some rows; it gives once, few, many or a size class.

V gene: TRBV4-2
D gene: .
clone size: few
J gene: TRBJ1-2
CDR3 DNA: TGTGCCAGCAGCCAAGTGGAGGGAGTTTATAATGGCTACACCTTC
CDR3 protein: CASSQVEGVYNGYTF

V gene: TRBV28
D gene: .
clone size: few
J gene: TRBJ2-3
CDR3 DNA: TGTGCCAGCAGCGCACTAAAGACGAGCACAGATACGCAGTATTTT
CDR3 protein: CASSALKTSTDTQYF

V gene: TRBV2
D gene: .
clone size: .
J gene: TRBJ1-5
CDR3 DNA: TGTGCCAGCAGTGAAAGGGCAGGGTTTAGCAATCAGCCCCAGCATTTT
CDR3 protein: CASSERAGFSNQPQHF

V gene: TRBV7-6
D gene: .
clone size: .
J gene: TRBJ2-5
CDR3 DNA: TGTGCCAGCAGCTTAGTGGATCAGGGCGGAAAGACCCAGTACTTC
CDR3 protein: CASSLVDQGGKTQYF

V gene: TRBV19
D gene: .
clone size: .
J gene: TRBJ1-1
CDR3 DNA: TGTGCCAGTATCGTGGGTCCTAGGGCTTTCTTT
CDR3 protein: CASIVGPRAFF

V gene: TRBV13
D gene: .
clone size: .
J gene: TRBJ1-1
CDR3 DNA: TGTGCCAGCAGCCCACAGGTCACGACTGCTTTCTTT
CDR3 protein: CASSPQVTTAFF

V gene: TRBV14
D gene: .
clone size: once
J gene: TRBJ1-2
CDR3 DNA: TGTGCCAGCAGCCAAGATCCCCAGGATCTAGGAGGTGGCTACACCTTC
CDR3 protein: CASSQDPQDLGGGYTF

V gene: TRBV12-5
D gene: .
clone size: .
J gene: TRBJ2-5
CDR3 DNA: TGTGCTAGTATTTTGACGGCGGGGCAGCAAGAGACCCAGTACTTC
CDR3 protein: CASILTAGQQETQYF

V gene: TRBV14
D gene: .
clone size: .
J gene: TRBJ2-2
CDR3 DNA: TGTGCCAGCAGCCCTACACAGACCGGGGAGCTGTTTTTT
CDR3 protein: CASSPTQTGELFF

V gene: TRBV9
D gene: TRBD1
clone size: .
J gene: TRBJ2-3
CDR3 DNA: TGTGCCAGCAGCTGGGACAGGGGCACAGATACGCAGTATTTT
CDR3 protein: CASSWDRGTDTQYF